This T cell receptor beta chain was sequenced during a study of OX40 agonist ivuxolimab in advanced cancers. Across the whole study: Prior anti-PD-1, anti-PD-L1 or anti-CTLA-4 therapy did not bar entry, and 30% to 40% had some.

V lost 3 bases and J 1 base, leaving 12 bases between the germline ends. This CDR3 region has 15 residues. Germline V gene sequence: CDR1 SEHNR, CDR2 FQNEAQ (reference sequence). The data were produced by immunoSEQ multiplex PCR, yet TCRdb's version contains in-frame clones alone and is incomplete. The table shows 110,000 or so clones, with roughly 90% occurring only once. Notes on the study in general: CD4+ and CD8+ blood T cells expanded clonally by week 6 at 0.1 to 3.0 mg/kg.

Sampling of blood occurred at baseline, cycle 4 day 1, and cycle 7 day 1. A word on this clone: Its antigen remains unidentified.

V is TRBV7-9 and J is TRBJ2-5; tentatively, D is TRBD2 (5 bases). The TCR originated in an adult with an advanced solid tumor such as melanoma, head and neck, liver or kidney cancer. The sample consisted of CD4+ or CD8+ T cells sorted from blood, taken in a trial of the OX40 agonist ivuxolimab. The CDR3 DNA reads as TGTGCCAGCAGCTTGGCGACTACTGGCCAAGAGACCCAGTACTTC. It specifies CASSLATTGQETQYF. Using reference TRBV7-9 and TRBJ2-5 for the parts outside the CDR3, the full variable domain is DTGVSQNPRHKITKRGQNVTFRCDPISEHNRLYWYRQTLGQGPEFLTYFQNEAQLEKSRLLSDRFSAERPKGSFSTLEIQRTEQGDSAMYLCASSLATTGQETQYFGPGTRLLVL.